The rows below give T cell receptor beta chains drawn from one sample of a study of blood T cell repertoires in COVID-19. Sequencing used immunoSEQ multiplex PCR; TCRdb keeps in-frame clones, though not all of them. The repertoire consists of 100,000 to 150,000 clones, with roughly nine tenths occurring once and the leading ten covering approximately 2%. The sequenced sample was peripheral blood. These receptors were taken from a man aged 50-59 years with COVID-19, enrolled during active disease. Each CDR3 is given with its conserved first and last residue. The order of the fields is J gene, D gene, V gene, clone size, CDR3 protein, CDR3 DNA. D genes are given only for firm matches. Clone sizes are given selectively: once, few, many, or a class where the clone is expanded.

TRBJ2-1 | TRBD2 | TRBV5-1 | - | CASSSGTSGRDVNEQFF | TGCGCCAGCAGCTCAGGGACTAGCGGGAGGGATGTGAATGAGCAGTTCTTC
TRBJ2-3 | - | TRBV24-1 | - | CATQAGGQTDTQYF | TGTGCCACCCAGGCCGGCGGGCAGACAGATACGCAGTATTTT
TRBJ1-1 | - | TRBV7-3 | - | CASSAGMNTEAFF | TGTGCCAGCAGCGCCGGGATGAACACTGAAGCTTTCTTT
TRBJ2-3 | TRBD2 | TRBV7-9 | - | CASSLGGGSSDTQYF | TGTGCCAGCAGCTTAGGGGGCGGGAGCTCAGATACGCAGTATTTT
TRBJ1-5 | TRBD1 | TRBV19 | - | CASRPGTGWQPQHF | TGTGCCAGTAGACCCGGGACAGGGTGGCAGCCCCAGCATTTT
TRBJ2-7 | TRBD2 | TRBV11-2 | few | CASRGGYEQYF | TGTGCCAGCAGGGGGGGGTACGAGCAGTACTTC
TRBJ1-3 | - | TRBV30 | - | CAWSKTGSGNTIYF | TGTGCCTGGAGCAAGACGGGCTCTGGAAACACCATATATTTT
TRBJ2-3 | - | TRBV28 | - | CASTGGPSTDTQYF | TGTGCCAGCACCGGCGGCCCCAGCACAGATACGCAGTATTTT
TRBJ1-2 | - | TRBV18 | - | CASSPSRAPGYTF | TGTGCCAGCTCACCTTCCAGGGCCCCTGGCTACACCTTC
TRBJ1-1 | - | TRBV12-3/TRBV12-4 | few | CASSLGGNTEAFF | TGTGCCAGCAGTTTAGGAGGGAACACTGAAGCTTTCTTT
TRBJ2-3 | - | TRBV11-3 | - | CASSLGIRGGTQYF | TGTGCCAGCAGCCTCGGGATTCGGGGAGGTACGCAGTATTTT
TRBJ2-5 | TRBD2 | TRBV11-2 | - | CASSLEVGGPRETQYF | TGTGCCAGCAGCTTAGAAGTGGGAGGGCCTCGTGAGACCCAGTACTTC
TRBJ2-7 | TRBD1 | TRBV28 | - | CASSFHGTGSLYYEQYF | TGTGCCAGCAGTTTCCACGGGACAGGGTCCCTGTACTACGAGCAGTACTTC
TRBJ2-2 | TRBD2 | TRBV9 | once | CASSVAASGLNTGELFF | TGTGCCAGCAGCGTAGCGGCTAGCGGGCTGAACACCGGGGAGCTGTTTTTT
TRBJ1-4 | - | TRBV6-5 | - | CASSYDRRNEKLFF | TGTGCCAGCAGTTACGACAGGCGGAATGAAAAACTGTTTTTT
TRBJ2-2 | - | TRBV5-6 | - | CASSSSDRSGELFF | TGTGCCAGCAGCTCCTCCGACAGGTCCGGGGAGCTGTTTTTT
TRBJ2-2 | TRBD2 | TRBV7-2 | few | CASHSGGGTGELFF | TGTGCCAGCCACAGCGGGGGCGGCACCGGGGAGCTGTTTTTT
TRBJ2-1 | - | TRBV5-3 | - | CARRRVGYNEQFF | TGTGCCAGGAGGAGAGTAGGTTACAATGAGCAGTTCTTC
TRBJ1-1 | - | TRBV6-5 | - | CASSYEWNTEAFF | TGTGCCAGCAGTTACGAGTGGAACACTGAAGCTTTCTTT
TRBJ1-6 | - | TRBV27 | - | CASSFYSSKNSPLHF | TGTGCCAGCAGTTTCTACTCCTCGAAGAATTCACCCCTCCACTTT
TRBJ1-2 | - | TRBV7-2 | - | CASSSPGHHYGYTF | TGTGCCAGCAGTTCCCCAGGACATCACTATGGCTACACCTTC
TRBJ2-3 | - | TRBV7-9 | - | CASSLALGGGDTDTQYF | TGTGCCAGCAGCTTAGCTTTAGGAGGGGGCGACACAGATACGCAGTATTTT
TRBJ1-5 | - | TRBV7-5 | - | CVRSLERGDRRGNQPQHF | TGTGTCAGAAGCTTAGAGCGTGGCGACAGGAGAGGCAATCAGCCCCAGCATTTT
TRBJ2-1 | TRBD2 | TRBV29-1 | - | CSVQLAGGFNNEQFF | TGCAGCGTCCAACTAGCGGGAGGGTTCAACAATGAGCAGTTCTTC
TRBJ2-1 | - | TRBV19 | - | CASRDSSYYNEQFF | TGTGCCAGTAGAGATAGTAGCTACTACAATGAGCAGTTCTTC
TRBJ2-7 | TRBD2 | TRBV11-1 | once | CASSPLATPFTEQYF | TGTGCCAGCAGCCCACTAGCGACCCCCTTTACGGAGCAGTACTTC
TRBJ2-3 | TRBD2 | TRBV6-5 | once | CASSSAAGGTDTQYF | TGTGCCAGCAGTTCTGCGGCGGGGGGGACAGATACGCAGTATTTT
TRBJ1-1 | - | TRBV5-1 | - | CASSAGNTEAFF | TGCGCCAGCAGTGCGGGTAACACTGAAGCTTTCTTT
TRBJ1-5 | - | TRBV7-9 | - | CASSLGRGADQPQHF | TGTGCCAGCAGCTTAGGTCGGGGGGCGGATCAGCCCCAGCATTTT
TRBJ2-7 | TRBD1 | TRBV28 | - | CASSSGTESYEQYF | TGTGCCAGCAGTTCCGGGACAGAGTCCTACGAGCAGTACTTC
TRBJ2-3 | TRBD1 | TRBV18 | - | CASSPPGQGEDTQYF | TGTGCCAGCTCACCCCCGGGACAGGGAGAAGATACGCAGTATTTT
TRBJ2-1 | TRBD2 | TRBV27 | - | CASSRGLAENEQFF | TGTGCCAGCAGTCGGGGACTAGCGGAGAATGAGCAGTTCTTC
TRBJ1-2 | TRBD1 | TRBV28 | - | CASRTGIYGYTF | TGTGCCAGCAGGACAGGGATCTATGGCTACACCTTC
TRBJ2-3 | - | TRBV6-6 | - | CASRWTASTDTQYF | TGTGCCAGCAGGTGGACAGCTAGCACAGATACGCAGTATTTT
TRBJ1-2 | - | TRBV29-1 | - | CSVDAGGGNGYTF | TGCAGCGTTGACGCGGGGGGTGGAAATGGCTACACCTTC
TRBJ2-1 | - | TRBV19 | - | CASSIDGERNEQFF | TGTGCCAGTAGTATAGACGGGGAGCGCAATGAGCAGTTCTTC
TRBJ2-4 | - | TRBV11-2 | - | CASSLGGEAKNIQYF | TGTGCCAGCAGCTTAGGGGGCGAAGCCAAAAACATTCAGTACTTC
TRBJ2-1 | TRBD2 | TRBV3-1/TRBV3-2 | - | CASSQLASGRNEQFF | TGTGCCAGCAGCCAATTGGCTAGCGGCCGCAATGAGCAGTTCTTC
TRBJ2-3 | TRBD2 | TRBV11-3 | - | CASSRNSGTSGTDTQYF | TGTGCCAGCAGCCGTAACTCCGGGACTAGCGGCACAGATACGCAGTATTTT
TRBJ1-2 | - | TRBV10-3 | - | CAISALEDTLNYGYTF | TGTGCCATCAGTGCTCTCGAGGACACCCTAAACTATGGCTACACCTTC
TRBJ2-3 | TRBD2 | TRBV10-3 | - | CATAGLAGVGDTQYF | TGTGCCACCGCGGGACTAGCGGGAGTCGGAGATACGCAGTATTTT
TRBJ1-1 | TRBD1 | TRBV6-2/TRBV6-3 | - | CASSLTRDRAIVNTEAFF | TGTGCCAGCAGCCTTACACGAGACAGGGCGATCGTGAACACTGAAGCTTTCTTT
TRBJ2-1 | - | TRBV12-3/TRBV12-4 | - | CASSSRVRGEQFF | TGTGCCAGCAGTTCTAGAGTTCGGGGTGAGCAGTTCTTC
TRBJ2-5 | - | TRBV6-1 | - | CASSEPRREDLGETQYF | TGTGCCAGCAGTGAACCCCGCAGGGAGGATCTGGGAGAGACCCAGTACTTC
TRBJ2-4 | TRBD1 | TRBV7-2 | - | CASSSGQGGIQYF | TGTGCCAGCAGCTCAGGACAGGGAGGCATTCAGTACTTC
TRBJ1-2 | - | TRBV19 | once | CASSMSGYHGYTF | TGTGCCAGTAGTATGTCAGGGTACCATGGCTACACCTTC
TRBJ2-1 | - | TRBV10-3 | once | CAISKGEASNEQFF | TGTGCCATCAGTAAGGGGGAAGCTTCCAATGAGCAGTTCTTC